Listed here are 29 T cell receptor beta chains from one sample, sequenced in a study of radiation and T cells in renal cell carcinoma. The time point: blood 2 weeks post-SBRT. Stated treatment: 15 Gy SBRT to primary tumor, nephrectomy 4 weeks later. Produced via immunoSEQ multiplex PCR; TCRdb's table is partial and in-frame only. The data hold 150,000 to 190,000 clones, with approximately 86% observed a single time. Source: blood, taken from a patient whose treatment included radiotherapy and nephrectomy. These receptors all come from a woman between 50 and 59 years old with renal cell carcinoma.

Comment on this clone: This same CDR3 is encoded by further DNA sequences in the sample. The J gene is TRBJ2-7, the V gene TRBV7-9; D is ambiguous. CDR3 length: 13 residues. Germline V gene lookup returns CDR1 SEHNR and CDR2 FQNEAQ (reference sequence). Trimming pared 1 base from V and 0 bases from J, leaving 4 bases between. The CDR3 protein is CASSLGVSYEQYF. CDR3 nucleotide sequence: TGTGCCAGCAGCTTAGGGGTCTCCTACGAGCAGTACTTC.

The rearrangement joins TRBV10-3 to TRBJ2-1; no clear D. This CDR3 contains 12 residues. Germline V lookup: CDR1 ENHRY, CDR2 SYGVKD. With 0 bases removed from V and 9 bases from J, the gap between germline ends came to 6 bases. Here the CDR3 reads CAISESGGEQFF. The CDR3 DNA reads TGTGCCATCAGTGAGTCGGGCGGTGAGCAGTTCTTC.

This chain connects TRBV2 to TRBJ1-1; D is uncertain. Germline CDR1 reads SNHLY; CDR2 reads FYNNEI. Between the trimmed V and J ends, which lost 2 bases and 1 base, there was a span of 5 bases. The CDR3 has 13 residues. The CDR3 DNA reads TGTGCCAGCAGTGAATCGCAGAACACTGAAGCTTTCTTT. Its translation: CASSESQNTEAFF. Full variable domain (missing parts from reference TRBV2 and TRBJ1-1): EPEVTQTPSHQVTQMGQEVILRCVPISNHLYFYWYRQILGQKVEFLVSFYNNEISEKSEIFDDQFSVERPDGSNFTLKIRSTKLEDSAMYFCASSESQNTEAFFGQGTRLTVV.

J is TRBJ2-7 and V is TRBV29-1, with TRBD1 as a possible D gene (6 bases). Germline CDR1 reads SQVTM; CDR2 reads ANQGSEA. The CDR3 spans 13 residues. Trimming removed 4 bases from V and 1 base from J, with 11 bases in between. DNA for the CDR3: TGCAGCGTTGGTCAGGGGCTGTCCTACGAGCAGTACTTC. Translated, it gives CSVGQGLSYEQYF.

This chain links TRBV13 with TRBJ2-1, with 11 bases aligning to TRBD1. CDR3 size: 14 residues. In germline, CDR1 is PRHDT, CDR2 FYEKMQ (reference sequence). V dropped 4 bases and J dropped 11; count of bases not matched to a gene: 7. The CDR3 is CASSSDRGRFQQFF. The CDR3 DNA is TGTGCCAGCAGCTCGGACAGGGGGCGATTTCAGCAGTTCTTC. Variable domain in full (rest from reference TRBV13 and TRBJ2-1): AAGVIQSPRHLIKEKRETATLKCYPIPRHDTVYWYQQGPGQDPQFLISFYEKMQSDKGSIPDRFSAQQFSDYHSELNMSSLELGDSALYFCASSSDRGRFQQFFGPGTRLTVL.

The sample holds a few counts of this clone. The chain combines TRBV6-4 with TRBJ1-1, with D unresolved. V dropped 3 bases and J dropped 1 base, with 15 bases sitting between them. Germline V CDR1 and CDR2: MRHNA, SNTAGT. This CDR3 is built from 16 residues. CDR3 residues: CASSEYAGPTNTEAFF. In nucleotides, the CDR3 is TGTGCCAGCAGTGAGTACGCAGGTCCGACGAACACTGAAGCTTTCTTT.

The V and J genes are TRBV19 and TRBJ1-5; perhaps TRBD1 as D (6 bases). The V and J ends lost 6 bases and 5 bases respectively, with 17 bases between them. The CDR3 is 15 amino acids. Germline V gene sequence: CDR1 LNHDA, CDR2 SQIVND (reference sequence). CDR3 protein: CASSTSGGGDQPQHF. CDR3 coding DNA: TGTGCCAGTAGCACCTCCGGGGGGGGCGATCAGCCCCAGCATTTT.

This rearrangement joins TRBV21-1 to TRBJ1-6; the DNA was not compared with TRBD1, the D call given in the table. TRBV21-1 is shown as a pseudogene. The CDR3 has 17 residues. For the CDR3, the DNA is TGTGCCAGCATCCCGGGACACTCCAGCTCCTATAATTCACCCCTCCACTTT. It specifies CASIPGHSSSYNSPLHF.

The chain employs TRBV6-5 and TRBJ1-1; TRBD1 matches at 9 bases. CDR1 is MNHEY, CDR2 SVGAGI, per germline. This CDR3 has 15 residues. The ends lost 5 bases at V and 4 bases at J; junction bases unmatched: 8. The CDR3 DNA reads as TGTGCCAGCAGTCCCCTTACAGGGGGCGGCACTGAAGCTTTCTTT. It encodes CASSPLTGGGTEAFF.

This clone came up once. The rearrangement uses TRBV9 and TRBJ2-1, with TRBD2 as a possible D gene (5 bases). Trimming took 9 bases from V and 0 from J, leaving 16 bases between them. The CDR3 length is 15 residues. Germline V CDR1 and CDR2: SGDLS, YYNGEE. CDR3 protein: CATEPMGSSYNEQFF. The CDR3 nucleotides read TGTGCCACCGAACCTATGGGGAGCTCCTACAATGAGCAGTTCTTC.

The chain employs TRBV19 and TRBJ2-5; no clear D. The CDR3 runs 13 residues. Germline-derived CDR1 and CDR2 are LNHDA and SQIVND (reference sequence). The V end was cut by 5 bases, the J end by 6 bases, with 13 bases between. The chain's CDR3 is CASSSAAIKTQYF. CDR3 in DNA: TGTGCCAGTAGTTCTGCGGCGATTAAGACCCAGTACTTC.

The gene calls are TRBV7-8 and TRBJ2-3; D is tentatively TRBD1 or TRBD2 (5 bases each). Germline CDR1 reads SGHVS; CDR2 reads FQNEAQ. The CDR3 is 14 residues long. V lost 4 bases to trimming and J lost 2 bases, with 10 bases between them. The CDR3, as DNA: TGTGCCAGCAGCTCGGGACGTATCACAGATACGCAGTATTTT. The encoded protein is CASSSGRITDTQYF.

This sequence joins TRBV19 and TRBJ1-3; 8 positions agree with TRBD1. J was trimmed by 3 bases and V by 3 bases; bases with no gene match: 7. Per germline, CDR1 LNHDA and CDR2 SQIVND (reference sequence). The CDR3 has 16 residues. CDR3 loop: CASSIFDGTGGNTIYF. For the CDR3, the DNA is TGTGCCAGTAGTATCTTTGACGGGACAGGTGGAAACACCATATATTTT.

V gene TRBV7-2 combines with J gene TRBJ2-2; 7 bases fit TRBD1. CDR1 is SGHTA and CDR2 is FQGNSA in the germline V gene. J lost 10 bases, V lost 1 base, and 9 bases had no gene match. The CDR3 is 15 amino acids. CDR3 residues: CASSLGPDRAEELFF. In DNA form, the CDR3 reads TGTGCCAGCAGCTTAGGGCCAGACAGGGCCGAGGAGCTGTTTTTT.

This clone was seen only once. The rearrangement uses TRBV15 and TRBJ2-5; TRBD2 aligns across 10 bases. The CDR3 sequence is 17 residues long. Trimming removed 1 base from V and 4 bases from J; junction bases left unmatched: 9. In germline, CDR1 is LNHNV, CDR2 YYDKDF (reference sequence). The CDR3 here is CATSRGGSGGALETQYF. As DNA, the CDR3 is TGTGCCACCAGCAGAGGAGGCAGCGGGGGGGCCCTAGAGACCCAGTACTTC.

Written as DNA, the CDR3 is TGTGCCAGCAGCTTGGGGGACAGCTCCTACGAGCAGTACTTC. Its translation: CASSLGDSSYEQYF. This sequence joins TRBV7-6 and TRBJ2-7; 7 nucleotides line up with TRBD1. The CDR3 length is 14 residues. Trimming removed 3 bases from V and 0 bases from J; junction bases left unmatched: 2. Per germline, CDR1 SGHVS and CDR2 FNYEAQ. Looking up the rest from reference TRBV7-6 and TRBJ2-7 gives the full variable domain: GAGVSQSPRYKVTKRGQDVALRCDPISGHVSLYWYRQALGQGPEFLTYFNYEAQQDKSGLPNDRFSAERPEGSISTLTIQRTEQRDSAMYRCASSLGDSSYEQYFGPGTRLTVT.

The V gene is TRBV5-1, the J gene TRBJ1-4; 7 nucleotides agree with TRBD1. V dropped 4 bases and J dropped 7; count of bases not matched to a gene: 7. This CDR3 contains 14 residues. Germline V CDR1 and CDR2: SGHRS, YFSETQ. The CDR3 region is CASSPQGTGEKLFF. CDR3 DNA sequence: TGCGCCAGCAGCCCACAGGGGACCGGTGAAAAACTGTTTTTT.

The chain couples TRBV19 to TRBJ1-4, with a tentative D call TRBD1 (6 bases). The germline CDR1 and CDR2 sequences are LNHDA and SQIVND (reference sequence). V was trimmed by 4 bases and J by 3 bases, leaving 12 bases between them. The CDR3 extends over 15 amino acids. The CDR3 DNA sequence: TGTGCCAGTAGTAACAGGGTAACGGCTAATGAAAAACTGTTTTTT. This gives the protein CASSNRVTANEKLFF. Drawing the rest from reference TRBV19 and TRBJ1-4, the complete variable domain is DGGITQSPKYLFRKEGQNVTLSCEQNLNHDAMYWYRQDPGQGLRLIYYSQIVNDFQKGDIAEGYSVSREKKESFPLTVTSAQKNPTAFYLCASSNRVTANEKLFFGSGTQLSVL.

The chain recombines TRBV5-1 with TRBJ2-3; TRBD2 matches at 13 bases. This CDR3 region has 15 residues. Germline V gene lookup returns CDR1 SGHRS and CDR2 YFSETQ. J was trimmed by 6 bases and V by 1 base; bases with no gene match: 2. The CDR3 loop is CASSLLTSGGDTQYF. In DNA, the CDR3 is TGCGCCAGCAGCTTGCTGACTAGCGGGGGGGATACGCAGTATTTT. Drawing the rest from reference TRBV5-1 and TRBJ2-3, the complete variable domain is KAGVTQTPRYLIKTRGQQVTLSCSPISGHRSVSWYQQTPGQGLQFLFEYFSETQRNKGNFPGRFSGRQFSNSRSEMNVSTLELGDSALYLCASSLLTSGGDTQYFGPGTRLTVL.

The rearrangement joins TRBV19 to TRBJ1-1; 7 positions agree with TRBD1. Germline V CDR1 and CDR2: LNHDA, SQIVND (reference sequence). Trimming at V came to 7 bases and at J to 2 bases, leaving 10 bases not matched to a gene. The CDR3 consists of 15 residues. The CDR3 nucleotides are TGTGCCAGTACCTCCCCCCGGGACAGTAACACTGAAGCTTTCTTT. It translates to CASTSPRDSNTEAFF.

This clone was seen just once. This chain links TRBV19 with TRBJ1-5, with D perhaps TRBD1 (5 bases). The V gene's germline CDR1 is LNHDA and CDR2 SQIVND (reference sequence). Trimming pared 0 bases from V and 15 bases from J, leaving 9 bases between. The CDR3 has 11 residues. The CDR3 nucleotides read TGTGCCAGTAGTATAGAAGGGACCCGGCATTTT. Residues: CASSIEGTRHF.

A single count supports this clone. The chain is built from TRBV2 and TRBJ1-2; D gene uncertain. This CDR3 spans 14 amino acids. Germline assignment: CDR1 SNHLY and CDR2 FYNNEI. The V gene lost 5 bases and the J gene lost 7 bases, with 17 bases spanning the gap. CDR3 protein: CASSWTGMSSGYTF. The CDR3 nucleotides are TGTGCCAGCAGTTGGACGGGGATGAGTAGTGGCTACACCTTC.

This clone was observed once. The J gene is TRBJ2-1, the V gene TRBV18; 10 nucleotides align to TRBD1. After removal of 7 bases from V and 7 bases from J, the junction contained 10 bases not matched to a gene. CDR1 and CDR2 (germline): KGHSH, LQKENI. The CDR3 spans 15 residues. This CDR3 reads CASFSRQGAHNEQFF. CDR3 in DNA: TGTGCCAGCTTTTCCCGACAGGGGGCCCATAATGAGCAGTTCTTC.

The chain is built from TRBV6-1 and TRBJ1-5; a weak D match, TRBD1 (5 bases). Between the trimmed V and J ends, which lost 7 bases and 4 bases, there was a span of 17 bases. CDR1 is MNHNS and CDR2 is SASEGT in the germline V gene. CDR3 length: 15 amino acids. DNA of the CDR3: TGTGCCAGCAACAAGGGCAGGGCAGGGAATCAGCCCCAGCATTTT. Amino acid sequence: CASNKGRAGNQPQHF.

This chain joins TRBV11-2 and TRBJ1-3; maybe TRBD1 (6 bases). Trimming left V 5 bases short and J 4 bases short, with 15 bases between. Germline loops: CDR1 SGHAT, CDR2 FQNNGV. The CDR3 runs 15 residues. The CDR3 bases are TGTGCCAGCAGCCTCGACAGGCTAAGGGGAAACACCATATATTTT. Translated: CASSLDRLRGNTIYF. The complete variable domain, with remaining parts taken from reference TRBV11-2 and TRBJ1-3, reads EAGVAQSPRYKIIEKRQSVAFWCNPISGHATLYWYQQILGQGPKLLIQFQNNGVVDDSQLPKDRFSAERLKGVDSTLKIQPAKLEDSAVYLCASSLDRLRGNTIYFGEGSWLTVV.

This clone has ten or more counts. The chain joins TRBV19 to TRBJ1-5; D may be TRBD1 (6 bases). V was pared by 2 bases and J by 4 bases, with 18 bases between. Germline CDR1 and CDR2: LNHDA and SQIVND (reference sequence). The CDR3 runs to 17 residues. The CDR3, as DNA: TGTGCCAGTAGTATAATCCCAAAGGGACACCGAAATCAGCCCCAGCATTTT. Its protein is CASSIIPKGHRNQPQHF.

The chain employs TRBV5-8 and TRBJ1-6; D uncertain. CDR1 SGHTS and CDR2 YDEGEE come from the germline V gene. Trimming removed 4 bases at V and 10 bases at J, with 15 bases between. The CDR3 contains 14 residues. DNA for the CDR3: TGTGCCAGCAGCAGCCGACACCGCCCGTCACCCCTCCACTTT. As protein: CASSSRHRPSPLHF.

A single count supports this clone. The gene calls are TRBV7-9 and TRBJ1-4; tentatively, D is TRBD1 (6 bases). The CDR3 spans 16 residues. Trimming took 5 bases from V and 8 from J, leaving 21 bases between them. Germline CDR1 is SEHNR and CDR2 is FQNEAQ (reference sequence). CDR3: CASSPLGGALREKLFF. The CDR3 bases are TGTGCCAGCAGCCCCCTGGGGGGGGCCCTTCGGGAAAAACTGTTTTTT.

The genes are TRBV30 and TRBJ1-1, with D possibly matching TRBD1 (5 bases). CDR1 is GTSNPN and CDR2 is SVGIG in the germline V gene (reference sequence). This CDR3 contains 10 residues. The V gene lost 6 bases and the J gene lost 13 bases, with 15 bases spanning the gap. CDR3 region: CACSGSGDFF. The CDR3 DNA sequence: TGTGCCTGTTCTGGGTCGGGGGATTTCTTT.